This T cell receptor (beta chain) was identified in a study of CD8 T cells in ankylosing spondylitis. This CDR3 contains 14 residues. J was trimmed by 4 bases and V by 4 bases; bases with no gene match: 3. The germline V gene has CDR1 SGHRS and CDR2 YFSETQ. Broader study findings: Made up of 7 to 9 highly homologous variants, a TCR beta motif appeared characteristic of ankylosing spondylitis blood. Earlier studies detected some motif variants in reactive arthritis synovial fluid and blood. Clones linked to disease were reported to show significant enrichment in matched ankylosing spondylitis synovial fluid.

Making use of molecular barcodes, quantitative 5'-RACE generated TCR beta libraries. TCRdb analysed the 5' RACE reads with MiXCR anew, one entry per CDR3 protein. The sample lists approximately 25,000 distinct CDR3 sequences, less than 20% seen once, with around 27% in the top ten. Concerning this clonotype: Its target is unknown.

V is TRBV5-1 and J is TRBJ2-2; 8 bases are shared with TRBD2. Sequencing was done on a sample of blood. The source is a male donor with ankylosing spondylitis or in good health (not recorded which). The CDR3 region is CASSRTSGTGELFF. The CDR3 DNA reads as TGCGCCAGCAGCAGAACTAGCGGCACCGGGGAGCTGTTTTTT.